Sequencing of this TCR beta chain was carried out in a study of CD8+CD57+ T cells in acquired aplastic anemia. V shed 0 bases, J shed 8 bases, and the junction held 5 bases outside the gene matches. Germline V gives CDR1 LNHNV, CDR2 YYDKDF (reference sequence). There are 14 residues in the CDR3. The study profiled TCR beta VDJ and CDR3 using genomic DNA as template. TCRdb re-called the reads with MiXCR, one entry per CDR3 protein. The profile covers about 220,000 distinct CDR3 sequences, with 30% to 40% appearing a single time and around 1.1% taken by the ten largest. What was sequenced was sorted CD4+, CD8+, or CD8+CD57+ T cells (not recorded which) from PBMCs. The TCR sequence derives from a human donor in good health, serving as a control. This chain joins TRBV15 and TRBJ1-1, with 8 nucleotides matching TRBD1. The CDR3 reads CATSRDSGGGEAFF. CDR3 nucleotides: TGTGCCACCAGCAGAGATTCAGGGGGCGGAGAAGCTTTCTTT.